The 23 T cell receptor beta chains below all came from one sample that was sequenced in a study of blood T cell repertoires in COVID-19. Measured with immunoSEQ multiplex PCR; TCRdb has only the in-frame clones, and not every one. Here the sample spans about 270,000 clones, roughly 80% being singletons. Sequenced sample: peripheral blood. The source is a woman aged 45-65 years who had recovered from COVID-19.

This rearrangement joins TRBV7-2 to TRBJ1-2, with TRBD1 identical over 9 bases. After removal of 3 bases from V and 2 bases from J, the junction contained 1 base not matched to a gene. The CDR3 runs 14 residues. Germline-derived CDR1 and CDR2 are SGHTA and FQGNSA. CDR3: CASSFDRGNYGYTF. DNA of the CDR3: TGTGCCAGCAGCTTCGACAGGGGGAACTATGGCTACACCTTC.

There are a few counts of this clone. The chain recombines TRBV6-4 with TRBJ1-5; maybe TRBD1 (6 bases). Germline CDR1 is MRHNA and CDR2 is SNTAGT. Trimming cost V 2 bases and J 2 bases, with 10 bases left between them. There are 15 residues in the CDR3. This CDR3 reads CASSDEAGGNQPQHF. The DNA of the CDR3 is TGTGCCAGCAGTGACGAGGCAGGGGGCAATCAGCCCCAGCATTTT.

V gene TRBV19 combines with J gene TRBJ2-1, with TRBD2 matching over 9 bases. Trimming removed 4 bases from V and 6 bases from J; junction bases left unmatched: 7. The CDR3 has 15 amino acids. The V gene's germline CDR1 is LNHDA and CDR2 SQIVND (reference sequence). As DNA, the CDR3 is TGTGCCAGTAGTAAGGCGGGGGGGCGTCTCAATGAGCAGTTCTTC. This codes for CASSKAGGRLNEQFF.

This CDR3 is CSVLDKGAFF. The DNA of the CDR3 is TGCAGCGTTCTTGACAAAGGAGCTTTCTTT. V gene TRBV29-1 combines with J gene TRBJ1-1; D not resolved. This CDR3 is 10 amino acids long. Germline V gene lookup returns CDR1 SQVTM and CDR2 ANQGSEA. V was trimmed by 5 bases and J by 10 bases, leaving 11 bases between them.

The genes are TRBV5-4 and TRBJ2-3; 11 positions agree with TRBD2. J gave up 1 base and V 4 bases, and 5 bases lay outside the gene matches. This CDR3 comprises 16 residues. From germline, CDR1 is SGHNT and CDR2 YYREEE (reference sequence). The CDR3 coding sequence is TGTGCCAGCAGCCTGGGGACTAGCGGACGCACAGATACGCAGTATTTT. Translated: CASSLGTSGRTDTQYF.

The rearrangement links TRBV7-8 to TRBJ1-5; D might be TRBD1 (5 bases). The CDR3 has 17 residues. The V gene's germline CDR1 is SGHVS and CDR2 FQNEAQ. V lost 1 base, J lost 7 bases, and 20 bases lay in between. CDR3 nucleotide sequence: TGTGCCAGCAGCTTAGGGACATTTGCGGGATTAAGACAGCCCCAGCATTTT. Its translation is CASSLGTFAGLRQPQHF.

V and J are TRBV27 and TRBJ1-1, with D hard to call. V lost 4 bases and J lost 0, with 9 bases in between. This CDR3 contains 14 residues. Germline-derived CDR1 and CDR2 are MNHEY and SMNVEV (reference sequence). The CDR3 nucleotides are TGTGCCAGCAGTTCCGCGGGGATGAACACTGAAGCTTTCTTT. This translates into CASSSAGMNTEAFF.

CDR3 nucleotides: TGTGCCAGCAGGCCCCCGGGGGGGGTAGGCTATGGCTACACCTTC. Translation: CASRPPGGVGYGYTF. This chain uses TRBV7-9 with TRBJ1-2; weak D call: TRBD1 (5 bases). V was trimmed by 6 bases and J by 4 bases, leaving 18 bases between them. This CDR3 spans 15 amino acids. Germline-derived CDR1 and CDR2 are SEHNR and FQNEAQ (reference sequence).

The V gene is TRBV27, the J gene TRBJ1-2, with D hard to call. This CDR3 is built from 16 residues. The V end lost 3 bases, the J end lost 4 bases, and 18 bases lay between the germline ends. Germline CDR1 MNHEY, CDR2 SMNVEV (reference sequence). DNA of the CDR3: TGTGCCAGCAGTTTTCTCCCCCCGGGAGGATCCTATGGCTACACCTTC. Residues: CASSFLPPGGSYGYTF.

The chain employs TRBV28 and TRBJ1-1; tentatively, D is TRBD1 (6 bases). This CDR3 contains 12 residues. V lost 5 bases, J lost 8 bases, and 12 bases lay in between. Germline CDR1 and CDR2: MDHEN and SYDVKM. The DNA for the CDR3 is TGTGCCAGCAGTATTAATGACAGGGAAGCTTTCTTT. Amino acid sequence: CASSINDREAFF.

The rearrangement uses TRBV5-1 and TRBJ2-3; 7 bases fit TRBD2. The CDR3 is made up of 16 amino acids. Germline assignment: CDR1 SGHRS and CDR2 YFSETQ. The V segment lost 0 bases and the J segment 0 bases; nucleotides outside the gene matches: 4. CDR3 loop: CASSLGRGMSTDTQYF. Here the CDR3 DNA reads TGCGCCAGCAGCTTGGGGCGGGGGATGAGCACAGATACGCAGTATTTT.

The CDR3 sequence: CASSPGEGQFNEQFF. In nucleotides, the CDR3 is TGTGCCAGCAGTCCGGGGGAGGGCCAATTTAATGAGCAGTTCTTC. J is TRBJ2-1 and V is TRBV7-6; 7 bases align to TRBD2. Unmatched junction bases numbered 12, after V lost 6 bases and J lost 7 bases. The CDR3 runs 15 residues. The germline gives CDR1 SGHVS, CDR2 FNYEAQ.

The gene calls are TRBV5-1 and TRBJ2-5, with TRBD1 identical over 10 bases. CDR1 and CDR2 (germline): SGHRS, YFSETQ. The ends lost 3 bases at V and 5 bases at J; junction bases unmatched: 7. The CDR3 is 15 amino acids. CDR3 DNA sequence: TGCGCCAGCAGCTCCGGGACAGGGGCGCCGGAGACCCAGTACTTC. This sequence encodes CASSSGTGAPETQYF.

This clone has a handful of counts. This rearrangement joins TRBV7-2 to TRBJ2-5, with 10 bases that match TRBD2. Germline V gives CDR1 SGHTA, CDR2 FQGNSA. The V and J ends lost 2 bases and 4 bases, in that order; junction bases with no gene match: 13. CDR3 length: 18 amino acids. In nucleotides, the CDR3 is TGTGCCAGCAGCTTAAATATGGGGCTAGCGGGAGAGGCAGAGACCCAGTACTTC. Translation gives CASSLNMGLAGEAETQYF.

This clone came up once. The CDR3 sequence is CASSRDREYSPLHF. For the CDR3, the DNA is TGTGCCAGCAGCAGGGACAGGGAATATTCACCCCTCCACTTT. The J gene is TRBJ1-6, the V gene TRBV3-1 (or the pseudogene TRBV3-2); 9 bases line up with TRBD1. Germline trimming cut 5 bases from V and 8 bases from J; bases unmatched to any gene: 4. The CDR3 totals 14 residues. CDR1 and CDR2 from the germline V gene are LGHDT and YNNKEL (reference sequence).

The genes are TRBV5-1 and TRBJ1-4; 7 bases agree with TRBD1. The trim removed 3 bases at V and 6 bases at J, leaving 2 bases unmatched. Germline lookup yields CDR1 SGHRS and CDR2 YFSETQ. The CDR3 runs 13 residues. CDR3 in amino acids: CASSYGTDEKLFF. CDR3 DNA: TGCGCCAGCAGCTATGGGACAGATGAAAAACTGTTTTTT.

This clone was observed a few times. The chain has TRBV4-3 and TRBJ1-1; 7 nucleotides agree with TRBD1. J was trimmed by 2 bases and V by 1 base; bases with no gene match: 7. The CDR3 runs 16 residues. Germline V gene data show CDR1 as LGHNA and CDR2 as YSLEER. The CDR3 protein is CASSQGSRGVNTEAFF. CDR3 nucleotides: TGCGCCAGCAGCCAAGGAAGCAGGGGGGTTAACACTGAAGCTTTCTTT.

J is TRBJ2-1 and V is TRBV9, with 11 bases aligning to TRBD2. Germline loops: CDR1 SGDLS, CDR2 YYNGEE. V shed 3 bases and J 7 bases; nucleotides not matched to a gene: 15. The CDR3 is 18 amino acids. The CDR3, as DNA: TGTGCCAGCAGCGAGGGGGACGGGGTAGCGGGAGGGCGAAATGAGCAGTTCTTC. Translation: CASSEGDGVAGGRNEQFF.

This clone was detected once. One end of the junction is discordant with germline, which a read error may explain. The chain links TRBV4-3 to TRBJ1-1; no clear D gene. Germline V gives CDR1 LGHNA, CDR2 YSLEER. The CDR3 consists of 14 residues. This CDR3 is CASSENAMNTEAFF. For the CDR3, the DNA is TGCGCCAGCAGCGAGAATGCGATGAATACTGAAGCTTTCTTT.

The CDR3 region is CASSQSTSGGVTGELFF. CDR3 bases: TGTGCCAGCAGCCAAAGCACTAGCGGGGGAGTCACCGGGGAGCTGTTTTTT. The chain combines TRBV4-2 with TRBJ2-2; 11 bases align to TRBD2. The CDR3 covers 17 residues. J gave up 4 bases and V 2 bases, and 6 bases lay outside the gene matches. Germline V gene data show CDR1 as LGHNA and CDR2 as YNFKEQ.

V and J are TRBV19 and TRBJ1-2, with 7 bases aligning to TRBD1. CDR1 LNHDA and CDR2 SQIVND come from the germline V gene (reference sequence). The CDR3 totals 15 residues. V lost 4 bases, J lost 4 bases, and 9 bases stayed unmatched. CDR3 DNA: TGTGCCAGTAGTACCGGACAGGCGGACGGCTATGGCTACACCTTC. Its protein product is CASSTGQADGYGYTF.

The sample holds a few counts of this clone. The chain employs TRBV2 and TRBJ1-1; D is uncertain. Trimming cost V 8 bases and J 6 bases, with 10 bases left between them. The CDR3 spans 11 residues. Germline V lookup: CDR1 SNHLY, CDR2 FYNNEI. The CDR3 sequence: CASALRAEAFF. CDR3 nucleotide sequence: TGTGCCAGCGCGTTACGCGCTGAAGCTTTCTTT.

This clone was seen more than once but under ten times. J is TRBJ1-3 and V is TRBV19, with D unclear. This CDR3 has 14 residues. Germline CDR1 and CDR2: LNHDA and SQIVND (reference sequence). Trimming stripped 7 bases from V and 0 bases from J, with 10 bases between. The CDR3 bases are TGTGCCAGTAACCGGGGATCCTCTGGAAACACCATATATTTT. It is translated as CASNRGSSGNTIYF.